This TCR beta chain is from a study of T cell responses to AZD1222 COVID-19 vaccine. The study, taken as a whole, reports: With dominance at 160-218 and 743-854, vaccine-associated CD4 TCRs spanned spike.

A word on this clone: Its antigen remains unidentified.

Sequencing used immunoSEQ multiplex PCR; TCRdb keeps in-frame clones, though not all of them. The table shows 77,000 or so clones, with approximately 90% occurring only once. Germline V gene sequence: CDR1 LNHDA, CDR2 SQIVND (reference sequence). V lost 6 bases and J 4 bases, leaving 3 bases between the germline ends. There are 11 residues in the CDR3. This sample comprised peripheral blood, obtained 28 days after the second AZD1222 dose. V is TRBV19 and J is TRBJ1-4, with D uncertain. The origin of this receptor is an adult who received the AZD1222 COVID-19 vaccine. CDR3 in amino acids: CASRDNEKLFF. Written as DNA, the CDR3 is TGTGCCAGTAGGGATAATGAAAAACTGTTTTTT.